This T cell receptor beta chain was profiled in a study of control samples from healthy donors and cancer patients. The repertoire was sequenced with immunoSEQ multiplex PCR; TCRdb's copy has only in-frame clones and lacks some. The table shows 100,000 to 150,000 clones, with around nine tenths occurring only once. V dropped 2 bases and J dropped 0 bases, with 18 bases sitting between them. The germline V gene has CDR1 KGHDR and CDR2 SFDVKD. The CDR3 consists of 19 residues. The sequenced material came from blood. J is TRBJ1-4 and V is TRBV24-1; maybe TRBD1 (5 bases). This TCR came from a man aged 40-50 years in good health. The CDR3 DNA sequence: TGTGCCACCAGTGATTCGCGGACACCCTTGGGGGCAACTAATGAAAAACTGTTTTTT. Translated, it gives CATSDSRTPLGATNEKLFF.